These 12 T cell receptor beta chains came from one sample sequenced in a study of cytomegalovirus exposure and HLA in healthy donors. The PCR ran on 60 Vbeta and 13 Jbeta primers. TCRdb keeps only in-frame clones here, not all; method: immunoSEQ multiplex PCR. The repertoire consists of about 130,000 clones, with more than 75% occurring once and the leading ten covering roughly 10%. Sequenced material: PBMCs. All receptors come from a man aged 25 to 40 in good health and CMV-seropositive.

J is TRBJ2-3 and V is TRBV27, with no clear D. Germline values: CDR1 MNHEY, CDR2 SMNVEV (reference sequence). The CDR3 runs 14 residues. With 4 bases removed from V and 0 bases from J, the gap between germline ends came to 8 bases. The CDR3 spells CASSWRGSTDTQYF. The CDR3 DNA is TGTGCCAGCAGTTGGAGAGGCAGCACAGATACGCAGTATTTT.

This chain links TRBV4-1 with TRBJ2-7; TRBD2 matches 9 bases. The CDR3 covers 16 residues. Trimming cost V 2 bases and J 5 bases; bases outside gene matches: 10. Germline CDR1 MGHRA, CDR2 YSYEKL. The CDR3: CASSQPSTSGTHEQYF. CDR3 nucleotide sequence: TGCGCCAGCAGCCAACCCTCGACTAGCGGCACCCACGAGCAGTACTTC.

The chain is built from TRBV28 and TRBJ1-3; no clear D. Trimming took off 2 bases at V and 0 bases at J, with 5 bases between the two ends. The CDR3 contains 14 residues. Germline V gene lookup returns CDR1 MDHEN and CDR2 SYDVKM. The CDR3 nucleotides are TGTGCCAGCAGTTTAGCGGGCTCTGGAAACACCATATATTTT. Residues: CASSLAGSGNTIYF.

The count of this clone is one. V gene TRBV12-5 combines with J gene TRBJ2-2, with TRBD1 as a possible D gene (5 bases). The V end was cut by 2 bases, the J end by 0 bases, with 13 bases between. This CDR3 has 17 amino acids. Germline values: CDR1 LGHNT, CDR2 FRNRAP. Here the CDR3 DNA reads TGTGCTAGTGGTTTGTATTTGCGACAGTCGAACACCGGGGAGCTGTTTTTT. It is translated as CASGLYLRQSNTGELFF.

Only one count was recorded for this clone. The chain is built from TRBV27 and TRBJ2-7, with 11 bases fitting TRBD2. CDR1 and CDR2 (germline): MNHEY, SMNVEV (reference sequence). The J segment lost 1 base and the V segment lost 4 bases, leaving 3 bases of the junction unmatched. This CDR3 spans 15 amino acids. The CDR3 reads CASSWASGGSYEQYF. CDR3 in DNA: TGTGCCAGCAGTTGGGCTAGCGGGGGGTCCTACGAGCAGTACTTC.

This clone appeared a single time. CDR3 sequence: CASSQFPGQGGSPLHF. In DNA form, the CDR3 reads TGTGCCAGCAGCCAGTTCCCGGGACAGGGAGGTTCACCCCTCCACTTT. This sequence joins TRBV9 and TRBJ1-6, with 9 bases that match TRBD1. The CDR3 totals 16 residues. J gave up 9 bases and V 4 bases, and 11 bases lay outside the gene matches. Germline CDR1 is SGDLS and CDR2 is YYNGEE.

This clone appeared a single time. This chain links TRBV28 with TRBJ1-1; tentatively, D is TRBD1 (5 bases). V was clipped by 6 bases and J by 2 bases, with 13 bases between them. The CDR3 is 14 residues long. Germline CDR1 reads MDHEN; CDR2 reads SYDVKM. The CDR3 here is CASRGPGQNTEAFF. In DNA form, the CDR3 reads TGTGCCAGCAGGGGGCCGGGCCAAAACACTGAAGCTTTCTTT.

The rearrangement joins TRBV27 to TRBJ2-4; D may be TRBD2 (6 bases). The CDR3 has 14 amino acids. The germline V gene has CDR1 MNHEY and CDR2 SMNVEV (reference sequence). Trimming cost V 3 bases and J 6 bases, with 12 bases left between them. The DNA for the CDR3 is TGTGCCAGCAGTTTTGCGGGGCTGGGAAACATTCAGTACTTC. Its protein product is CASSFAGLGNIQYF.

V usage is TRBV9 and J usage is TRBJ2-1; D unclear. V was pared by 4 bases and J by 4 bases, with 21 bases between. The CDR3 runs 17 residues. In germline, CDR1 is SGDLS, CDR2 YYNGEE. This chain's CDR3 is CASSPGARVVVYNEQFF. The CDR3 DNA reads as TGTGCCAGCAGCCCTGGAGCTAGAGTCGTCGTATACAATGAGCAGTTCTTC. The full variable domain, rest sourced from reference TRBV9 and TRBJ2-1, is DSGVTQTPKHLITATGQRVTLRCSPRSGDLSVYWYQQSLDQGLQFLIQYYNGEERAKGNILERFSAQQFPDLHSELNLSSLELGDSALYFCASSPGARVVVYNEQFFGPGTRLTVL.

The chain links TRBV18 to TRBJ2-6, with D maybe TRBD1 (6 bases). The CDR3 extends over 17 amino acids. V gave up 1 base and J gave up 4 bases, with 14 bases separating them. From germline, CDR1 is KGHSH and CDR2 LQKENI. DNA of the CDR3: TGTGCCAGCTCACCACAGGGCACAGGGTCCGGGGCCAACGTCCTGACTTTC. It translates to CASSPQGTGSGANVLTF.

This rearrangement joins TRBV7-8 to TRBJ2-7; the D gene is possibly TRBD1 (5 bases). Trimming removed 0 bases at V and 5 bases at J, with 11 bases between. CDR3 size: 14 residues. CDR1 is SGHVS, CDR2 FQNEAQ, per germline. The CDR3 region has the DNA TGTGCCAGCAGCTTAGCTGCAGGGTCCGACGAGCAGTACTTC. Translated, it gives CASSLAAGSDEQYF.

The rearrangement uses TRBV4-2 and TRBJ1-2, with 7 nucleotides matching TRBD1. J was trimmed by 7 bases and V by 0 bases; bases with no gene match: 8. From germline, CDR1 is LGHNA and CDR2 YNFKEQ. CDR3 length: 15 residues. CDR3 region: CASSQETGPTFGYTF. DNA of the CDR3: TGTGCCAGCAGCCAAGAGACAGGGCCCACCTTTGGCTACACCTTC.